This T cell receptor (beta chain) was documented in a study of T-cell reconstitution after alpha-beta-depleted transplantation in children. The study's findings and limits: By one year post-transplant, T-cell counts and diversity largely arose from T cells that were newly produced. About two months after transplant, alpha-beta T cells reportedly came from several hundred expanded graft clones. Elevated TCRbeta diversity at day 60 was traced, in some patients, to surviving recipient T cells and thymic progenitors.

Unique molecular identifiers tagged the TCRbeta library. TCRdb reprocessed the PCR reads with MiXCR, giving one entry per CDR3 protein. Among about 300,000 distinct CDR3 sequences listed, just over 7.5% were seen once. The table lists this clonotype with a few counts. Its antigen is not known. This clonotype was obtained from a female patient aged 2-9 years who had a stem cell transplant for Fanconi anemia, so the T cells may come from the graft donor. Sequencing was performed on peripheral blood, taken 360 days after TCRalphabeta/CD19-depleted stem cell transplant.

CDR3 sequence: CASSLMPEEETQYF. The CDR3 coding sequence is TGCGCCAGCAGCTTGATGCCAGAAGAAGAGACCCAGTACTTC. The V gene is TRBV5-1, the J gene TRBJ2-5; D unresolved. The V gene's germline CDR1 is SGHRS and CDR2 YFSETQ. The V gene lost 1 base and the J gene lost 3 bases, with 10 bases spanning the gap. This CDR3 has 14 residues.